This T cell receptor (beta chain) was captured by sequencing in a study of cytomegalovirus exposure and HLA in healthy donors. Study outcomes and limitations: In an earlier analysis, in some 600 donors, most V segments appeared productive either ~87% or ~30% of the time. Evidence from a later analysis indicated that most CMV-associated TCR beta chains looked HLA-restricted.

Concerning this clone itself: What it binds is unknown.

Use of 60 Vbeta and 13 Jbeta primers characterized the PCR. Data came from immunoSEQ multiplex PCR; TCRdb stores just in-frame clones and leaves some out. The table counts about 190,000 clones; more than 0.75% lies in the top ten. Germline V gives CDR1 SGHAT, CDR2 FQDESV (reference sequence). The V end lost 1 base, the J end lost 2 bases, and 5 bases lay between the germline ends. The CDR3 loop spans 13 amino acids. This sequence was found in a woman aged 25 to 39 in good health and CMV-seropositive. Source material: PBMCs. The chain employs TRBV11-1 and TRBJ2-5; D unresolved. CDR3 sequence: CASSLGTQETQYF. DNA of the CDR3: TGTGCCAGCAGCTTAGGAACACAAGAGACCCAGTACTTC.